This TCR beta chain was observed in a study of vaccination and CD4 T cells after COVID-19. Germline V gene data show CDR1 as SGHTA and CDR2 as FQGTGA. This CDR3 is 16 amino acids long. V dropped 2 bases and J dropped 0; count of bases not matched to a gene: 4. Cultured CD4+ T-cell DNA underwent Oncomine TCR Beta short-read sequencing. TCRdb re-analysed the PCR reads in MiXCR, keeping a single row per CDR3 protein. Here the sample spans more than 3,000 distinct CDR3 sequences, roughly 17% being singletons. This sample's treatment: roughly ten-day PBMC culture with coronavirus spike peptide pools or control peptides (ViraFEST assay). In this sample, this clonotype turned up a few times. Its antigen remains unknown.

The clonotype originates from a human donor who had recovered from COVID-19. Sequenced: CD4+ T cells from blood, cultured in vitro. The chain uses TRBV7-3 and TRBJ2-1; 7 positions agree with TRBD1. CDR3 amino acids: CASSLSGDSSYNEQFF. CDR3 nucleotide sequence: TGTGCCAGCAGCTTATCTGGGGACAGCTCCTACAATGAGCAGTTCTTC.